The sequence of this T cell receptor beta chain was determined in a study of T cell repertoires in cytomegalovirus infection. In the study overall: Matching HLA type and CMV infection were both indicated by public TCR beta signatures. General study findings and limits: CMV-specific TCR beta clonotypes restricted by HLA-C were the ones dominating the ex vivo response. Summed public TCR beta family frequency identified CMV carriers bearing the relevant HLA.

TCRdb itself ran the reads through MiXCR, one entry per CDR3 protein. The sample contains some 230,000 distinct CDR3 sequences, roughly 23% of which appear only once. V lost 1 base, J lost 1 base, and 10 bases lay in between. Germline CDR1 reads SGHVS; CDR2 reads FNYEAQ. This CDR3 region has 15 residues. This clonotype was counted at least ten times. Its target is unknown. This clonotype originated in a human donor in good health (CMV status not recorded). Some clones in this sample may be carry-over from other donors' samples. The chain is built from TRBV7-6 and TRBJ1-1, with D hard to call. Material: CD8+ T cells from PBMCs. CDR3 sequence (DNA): TGTGCCAGCAGCTTAGAGAGGTTTGGGAACACTGAAGCTTTCTTT. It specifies CASSLERFGNTEAFF.